A selection of T cell receptor beta chains follows, all from one sample in a study of read filtering for tumor transcriptome and immune sequencing. Via MiXCR, TCRdb re-called the reads, giving one row per CDR3 protein. The sample comprises about 25,000 distinct CDR3 sequences, approximately 23% of which are singletons, and roughly half rests with the top ten. The source material was a population of CD138-negative cells sorted from bone marrow. All receptors derive from a donor aged 40 or older with multiple myeloma. Both conserved end residues are part of each CDR3. Fields, in order: D gene, V gene, J gene, CDR3 protein. D genes are given only for firm matches.

NA	TRBV3-1	TRBJ2-5	CASSRYGRTRQETQYF
NA	TRBV3-1	TRBJ2-2	CASSHWTGELFF
TRBD1	TRBV4-2	TRBJ1-1	CASSQDGQGGTEAFF
NA	TRBV7-9	TRBJ1-3	CASSRGTGFGNTIYF
TRBD2	TRBV9	TRBJ2-3	CASSEERGGLDHTQYF
NA	TRBV4-1	TRBJ2-3	CASSRGAGDTQYF
TRBD1	TRBV4-1	TRBJ2-6	CASSQVQGDGANVLTF
TRBD2	TRBV12-3/TRBV12-4	TRBJ2-5	CASRGGQETQYF
NA	TRBV5-1	TRBJ2-3	CASSLARVSTDTQYF
TRBD1	TRBV5-1	TRBJ2-7	CASSHGTGGGEQYF
TRBD2	TRBV7-8	TRBJ2-5	CASSLGAGGLDETQYF
NA	TRBV19	TRBJ1-2	CALRGRYGYTF
TRBD1	TRBV20-1	TRBJ2-3	CSAPPQQGARTDTQYF
NA	TRBV18	TRBJ1-5	CASSPQNREAQPQHF
TRBD1	TRBV28	TRBJ1-1	CASSPRQGANTEAFF
NA	TRBV20-1	TRBJ1-2	CSARETQGRISTF
TRBD1	TRBV25-1	TRBJ2-2	CASSGTGGAGELFF
NA	TRBV27	TRBJ2-3	CASIGLGIDTQYF
NA	TRBV7-9	TRBJ2-3	CASSLPGPSTDTQYF
NA	TRBV5-1	TRBJ1-1	CASRRGGRDTEAFF
NA	TRBV7-2	TRBJ2-5	CASSLDRTYSETQYF
NA	TRBV29-1	TRBJ2-3	CSSKWTDTQYF
NA	TRBV20-1	TRBJ2-2	CSARGGGMVTGELFF
TRBD2	TRBV7-2	TRBJ2-4	CASSPPRGGGANIQYF
NA	TRBV7-2	TRBJ2-7	CASSARVLTEQYF
NA	TRBV3-1	TRBJ2-3	CASSRYYRGTDTQYF
NA	TRBV25-1	TRBJ1-1	CASSERGLALEAFF
NA	TRBV19	TRBJ2-5	CAGRDPQQAQETQYF
NA	TRBV7-2	TRBJ2-3	CASSLNTVADTQYF
NA	TRBV7-3	TRBJ2-3	CASSLLAVRTDTQYF
NA	TRBV10-2	TRBJ2-3	CASSHPGTLSDTQYF
TRBD1	TRBV7-6	TRBJ2-3	CASSAGDRGFTDTQYF
NA	TRBV5-1	TRBJ1-3	CASSLLTGNTIYF
NA	TRBV20-1	TRBJ2-5	CSAGHTQETQYF
NA	TRBV10-3	TRBJ1-1	CAIRGIRDSYTEAFF
TRBD1	TRBV5-1	TRBJ1-4	CASSWSDREPTNEKLFF
NA	TRBV7-9	TRBJ1-4	CASSLNPPGKDEKLFF
NA	TRBV6-1	TRBJ1-1	CASSERQWDTEAFF
TRBD1	TRBV5-6	TRBJ1-1	CASSLLDRESTEAFF
TRBD1	TRBV24-1	TRBJ2-2	CATSDPGTANTGELFF
NA	TRBV11-2	TRBJ1-5	CASSLGGDGTYQPQHF
NA	TRBV7-2	TRBJ2-3	CASSLGERDTQYF
NA	TRBV27	TRBJ1-3	CASRGRHSGNTIYF
TRBD2	TRBV11-1	TRBJ2-4	CASRLTSGESDIQYF
NA	TRBV7-7	TRBJ2-7	CASSFQTLQYF
NA	TRBV10-3	TRBJ2-3	CAISWEGQKDSQYF
NA	TRBV5-1	TRBJ2-5	CASSLYTSKETQYF
NA	TRBV12-3/TRBV12-4	TRBJ1-5	CAGSLNQPQHF
NA	TRBV20-1	TRBJ1-5	CSATRGGNQPQHF